This T cell receptor beta chain appears in the sequencing data of a study of pediatric ulcerative colitis (dated by TCRdb to about 2019). As for the study more broadly: Among the ulcerative colitis patients, about seven had pancolitis and two had left-sided colitis, and histology in every patient was consistent with ulcerative colitis. From 8 to 10 newly diagnosed, treatment-naive pediatric ulcerative colitis patients and a few non-IBD control children, paired blood and rectal samples were collected. Using the Pediatric Ulcerative Colitis Activity Index, a couple of patients were classed as having mild disease, several as having moderate disease and three as having acute severe colitis. Overall study results and their limits: Because repertoires were derived from total lymphocyte DNA, patterns in rare subsets such as regulatory T cells may not have been reflected. Rectal repertoire features separated controls, mild-moderate and acute severe colitis patients; acute severe colitis showed reduced rectal diversity due to clonal expansions. A couple of patients' blood samples yielded substantially fewer templates for technical reasons and were excluded from blood-rectal overlap analysis. Significantly higher autologous blood-rectal clonal overlap was found in ulcerative colitis patients than in controls, which suggested increased T cell trafficking to inflamed tissue. A couple of rectal CDR3 clonotypes were found in every ulcerative colitis patient but in no control. Only a handful of individuals were included in the healthy control group, which was small. T cells from blood may have been included in the rectal pinch biopsies, particularly in patients with overt colitis.

Rearranged CDR3 beta regions were amplified from genomic DNA with multiplex V and J primers using the immunoSEQ TRB Survey service. To keep depth equal across samples, survey-level sequencing depth of up to 500,000 reads per sample was applied. The libraries were purified and pooled, then sequenced using Illumina technology. As for the original processing: Productive clonality, sample overlap, pairwise scatters, CDR3 beta length, V/D/J gene usage and productiveness were all assessed with the immunoSEQ online tools. Calculated diversity was defined as the number of unique rearrangements divided by total templates times 100, and Shannon and Simpson indices were additionally computed. Principal component analysis was performed on Z-score normalized data with the R prcomp function and the ggbiplot package. Blood-rectal clonal overlap within each subject was quantified with Morisita's index. In TCRdb, the immuneACCESS table is reduced to in-frame sequences with V and J assigned. These tables do not hold every clone; where another copy was compared, an unresolved V gene accounts for under half, and the others remain unexplained. D and trimming come from the DNA, and the V and J calls and clone size come from that table. The sample records around 22,000 clones, over 60% of which are singletons. The ten largest clones represent 15% to 17% of the sample.

During colonoscopy, one to two pinch biopsies were obtained from the rectum for research purposes. Before the diagnostic colonoscopy, none of the ulcerative colitis patients had been given immunosuppressive medication. Rectal biopsies were digested with proteinase K before DNA isolation. The Wizard kit (Promega) was used to extract genomic DNA from blood and intestinal samples. The germline V gene supplies CDR1 WSHSY and CDR2 SAAADI. The junction shows trimming of 8 bases on V and 4 bases on J, and the gene matches do not reach 5 bases of it. CDR3 length: 13 amino acids, cysteine to phenylalanine. Just the 39-base CDR3 DNA is kept, in frame starting at base 1. Compared with the rest of its sample, this clone is medium-sized (0.01 to 0.1%). Which antigen it targets is not known. The sample holds no much larger clone one base away, and base qualities are not on file.

Source material: gut tissue. The receptor was derived from a boy younger than 18 with severe ulcerative colitis. The chain links TRBV10-2 with TRBJ1-5, and 7 bases in between align with TRBD1. The DNA sequence follows: TGCGCCAGCGCAGACAGGGAGAATCAGCCCCAGCATTTT. Its coded protein is CASADRENQPQHF.